This TCR beta chain was sequenced for a study of CD8 T cells in ankylosing spondylitis. Trimming cost V 4 bases and J 1 base, with 8 bases left between them. The CDR3 is 13 residues long. Germline V gene data show CDR1 as SGHRS and CDR2 as YFSETQ. This clonotype was seen ten or more times. By quantitative 5'-RACE with molecular barcodes, the TCR beta libraries were made. TCRdb reanalysed the 5' RACE reads using MiXCR and keeps one entry per CDR3 protein. This table has about 130,000 distinct CDR3 sequences, roughly 9% appearing once. Sequencing was performed on blood, either unsorted or a sorted T cell fraction (not recorded which). This receptor was identified in a male donor with ankylosing spondylitis or in good health (not recorded which). The chain carries TRBV5-1 and TRBJ1-1; no reliable D call. For the CDR3, the DNA is TGCGCCAGCAGCCAGGCGTGGAACACTGAAGCTTTCTTT. It codes for CASSQAWNTEAFF.